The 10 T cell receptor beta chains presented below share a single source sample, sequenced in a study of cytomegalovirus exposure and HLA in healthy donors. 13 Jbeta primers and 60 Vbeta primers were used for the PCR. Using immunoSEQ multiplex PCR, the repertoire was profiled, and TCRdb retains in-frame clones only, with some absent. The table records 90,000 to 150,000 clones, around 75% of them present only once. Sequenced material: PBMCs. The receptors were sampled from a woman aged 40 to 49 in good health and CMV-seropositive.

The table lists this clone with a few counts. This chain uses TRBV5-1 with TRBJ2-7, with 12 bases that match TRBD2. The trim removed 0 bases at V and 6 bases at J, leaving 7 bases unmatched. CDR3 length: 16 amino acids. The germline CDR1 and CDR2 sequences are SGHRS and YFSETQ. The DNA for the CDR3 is TGCGCCAGCAGCTTGGGGGGGACTAGCGGGTATGGCGAGCAGTACTTC. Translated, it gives CASSLGGTSGYGEQYF.

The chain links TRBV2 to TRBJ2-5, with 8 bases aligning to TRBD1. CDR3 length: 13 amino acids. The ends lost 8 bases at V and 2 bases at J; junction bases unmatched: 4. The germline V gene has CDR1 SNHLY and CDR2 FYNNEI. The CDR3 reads CASVGQGQETQYF. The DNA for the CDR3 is TGTGCCAGCGTAGGACAGGGACAAGAGACCCAGTACTTC.

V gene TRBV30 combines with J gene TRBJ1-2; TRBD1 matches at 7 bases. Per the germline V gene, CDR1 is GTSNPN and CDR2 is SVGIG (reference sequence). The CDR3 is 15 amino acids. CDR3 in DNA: TGTGCTACCCACAGGGGAGGTTCTTCTTCGGATGGCTACACCTTC. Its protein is CATHRGGSSSDGYTF.

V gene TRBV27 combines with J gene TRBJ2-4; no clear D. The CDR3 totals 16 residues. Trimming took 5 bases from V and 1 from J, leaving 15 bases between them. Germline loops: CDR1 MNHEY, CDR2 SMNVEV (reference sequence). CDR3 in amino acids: CASSPTYSLAKNIQYF. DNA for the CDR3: TGTGCCAGCAGTCCTACATACAGTTTGGCCAAAAACATTCAGTACTTC.

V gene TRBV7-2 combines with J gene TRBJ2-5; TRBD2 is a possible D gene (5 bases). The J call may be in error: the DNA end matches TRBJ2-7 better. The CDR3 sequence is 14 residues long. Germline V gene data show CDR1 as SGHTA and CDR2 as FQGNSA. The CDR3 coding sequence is TGTGCCAGCAGCCCTGGACTCGCCTCCTACGAGCAGTACTTC. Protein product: CASSPGLASYEQYF.

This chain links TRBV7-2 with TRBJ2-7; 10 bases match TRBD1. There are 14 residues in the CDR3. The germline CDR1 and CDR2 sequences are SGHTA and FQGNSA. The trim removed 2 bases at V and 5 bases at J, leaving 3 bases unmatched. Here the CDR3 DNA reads TGTGCCAGCAGCTTAAGACAGGGGGCCGACGAGCAGTACTTC. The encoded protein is CASSLRQGADEQYF.

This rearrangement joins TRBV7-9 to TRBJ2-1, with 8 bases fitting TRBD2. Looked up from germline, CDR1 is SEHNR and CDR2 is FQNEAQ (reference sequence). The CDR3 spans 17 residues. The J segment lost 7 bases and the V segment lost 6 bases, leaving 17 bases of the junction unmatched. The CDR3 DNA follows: TGTGCCAGCAGGGGTATGAGCGGGAGAGAGGGGGGGAATGAGCAGTTCTTC. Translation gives CASRGMSGREGGNEQFF.

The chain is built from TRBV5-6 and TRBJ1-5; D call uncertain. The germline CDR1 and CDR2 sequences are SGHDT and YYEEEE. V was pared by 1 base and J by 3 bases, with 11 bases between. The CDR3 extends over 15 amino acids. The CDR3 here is CASSLFRRVNQPQHF. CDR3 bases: TGTGCCAGCAGCTTGTTCCGGCGGGTCAATCAGCCCCAGCATTTT.

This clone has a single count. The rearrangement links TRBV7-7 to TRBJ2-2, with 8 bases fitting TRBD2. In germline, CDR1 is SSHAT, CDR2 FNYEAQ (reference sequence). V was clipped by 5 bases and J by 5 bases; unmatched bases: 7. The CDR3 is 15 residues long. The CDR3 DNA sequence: TGTGCCAGCAGCCCAACCGGGGGGGAGACCGGGGAGCTGTTTTTT. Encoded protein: CASSPTGGETGELFF.

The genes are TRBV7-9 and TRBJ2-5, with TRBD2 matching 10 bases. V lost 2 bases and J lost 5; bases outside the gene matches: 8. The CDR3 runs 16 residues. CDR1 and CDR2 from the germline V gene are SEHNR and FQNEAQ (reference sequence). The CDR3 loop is CASSLRLAGDRETQYF. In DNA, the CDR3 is TGTGCCAGCAGCTTAAGGCTAGCGGGGGATAGGGAGACCCAGTACTTC. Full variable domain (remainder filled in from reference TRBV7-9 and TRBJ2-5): DTGVSQNPRHKITKRGQNVTFRCDPISEHNRLYWYRQTLGQGPEFLTYFQNEAQLEKSRLLSDRFSAERPKGSFSTLEIQRTEQGDSAMYLCASSLRLAGDRETQYFGPGTRLLVL.